This T cell receptor beta chain originates from a study of T cell changes during pregnancy in multiple sclerosis (dated by TCRdb to between 2018 and 2021). A note on the overall study: Changes in the T cell repertoire over the course of pregnancy were examined in this study in women with multiple sclerosis.

According to the germline V gene, CDR1 reads SGHVS and CDR2 reads FQNEAQ. The germline V end is reduced by 5 bases and the J end by 5 bases; junction bases left unmatched: 8. The CDR3 holds 15 amino acids from the cysteine to the phenylalanine. Just the 45-base CDR3 DNA is kept, in frame starting at base 1. The receptor library was made with the immunoSEQ multiplex PCR assay. Imported from immuneACCESS, the table was reduced by TCRdb to in-frame sequences with V and J called. These copies leave out some clones; in studies compared against another copy, an unresolved V gene accounts for under half, and the cause of the remainder is not known. Within this sample are tens of thousands of clones, with roughly 89% of them counted one time only. The ten largest clones capture roughly 0.6% of the sample. As regards this clone: This receptor's antigen is unknown. Per-nucleotide qualities are absent, and no much larger clonotype sits a single base away.

The receptor was isolated from a female donor in good health, enrolled as a control in a pregnancy study. The chain couples TRBV7-8 to TRBJ1-1, with TRBD1 identical over 10 junction bases. The source was CD4+ T cells from peripheral blood mononuclear cells, collected in the third trimester of pregnancy. Read as DNA, the sequence is TGTGCCAGCAGCATAGACAGGGGGCGGAGAACTGAAGCTTTCTTT. The resulting protein is CASSIDRGRRTEAFF.